The clone carrying this TCR beta chain was detected many times. MiXCR, run by TCRdb on the RT-PCR reads, gives a single entry per CDR3 protein. The sample lists about 680,000 distinct CDR3 sequences; 14% were seen once. Sequencing was performed on memory CD4+ T cells from blood. The clonotype originates from a female donor in good health, serving as a healthy control.

The CDR3 loop reads CASSSLHTEQFF. In DNA form, the CDR3 reads TGTGCCAGCAGCTCGCTCCATACTGAGCAGTTCTTC. The chain employs TRBV7-2 and TRBJ2-1; D is ambiguous. The CDR3 loop spans 12 amino acids. Germline values: CDR1 SGHTA, CDR2 FQGNSA. Between the trimmed V and J ends, which lost 4 bases and 9 bases, there was a span of 10 bases.